These 7 T cell receptor beta chains share one sample of origin, sequenced in a study of cytomegalovirus exposure and HLA in healthy donors. The assay was immunoSEQ multiplex PCR, and TCRdb's table has in-frame clones only and misses some. The repertoire holds about 88,000 clones, with approximately 96% as singletons. The specimen was PBMCs. These receptors were obtained from a man between 18 and 35 years old in good health and CMV-seronegative.

This rearrangement joins TRBV5-1 to TRBJ1-1, with TRBD1 matching 7 bases. V gave up 0 bases and J gave up 9 bases; unmatched junction bases: 5. CDR1 SGHRS and CDR2 YFSETQ come from the germline V gene. The CDR3 loop spans 13 amino acids. CDR3 sequence reads: CASSLGQGSQAFF. The DNA of the CDR3 is TGCGCCAGCAGCTTGGGACAGGGAAGTCAAGCTTTCTTT.

The rearrangement uses TRBV5-6 and TRBJ1-2, with TRBD1 matching over 8 bases. The CDR3 consists of 15 residues. V lost 4 bases, J lost 4 bases, and 9 bases stayed unmatched. The V gene's germline CDR1 is SGHDT and CDR2 YYEEEE. CDR3 coding DNA: TGTGCCAGCAGCATATGGGGACAGGACCCCTATGGCTACACCTTC. Translation: CASSIWGQDPYGYTF. The whole variable domain, remainder taken from reference TRBV5-6 and TRBJ1-2, is DAGVTQSPTHLIKTRGQQVTLRCSPKSGHDTVSWYQQALGQGPQFIFQYYEEEERQRGNFPDRFSGHQFPNYSSELNVNALLLGDSALYLCASSIWGQDPYGYTFGSGTRLTVV.

The chain couples TRBV6-4 to TRBJ2-2; 10 bases match TRBD2. Germline CDR1 is MRHNA and CDR2 is SNTAGT. The CDR3 is 18 amino acids. The ends lost 7 bases at V and 1 base at J; junction bases unmatched: 12. The CDR3 here is CASTCLFRTSGNTGELFF. The DNA of the CDR3 is TGTGCCAGCACGTGTCTCTTCCGGACTAGCGGGAACACCGGGGAGCTGTTTTTT.

V gene TRBV14 combines with J gene TRBJ2-2, with D maybe TRBD1 (5 bases). CDR3 length: 15 residues. Germline-derived CDR1 and CDR2 are SGHDN and FVKESK. Trimming took 0 bases from V and 7 from J, leaving 12 bases between them. Here the CDR3 DNA reads TGTGCCAGCAGCCAAGAAAACCAGGGTAACGGGGAGCTGTTTTTT. Translating gives CASSQENQGNGELFF.

This chain uses TRBV18 with TRBJ2-3; 10 bases fit TRBD2. Germline V lookup: CDR1 KGHSH, CDR2 LQKENI. This CDR3 is built from 17 residues. J was trimmed by 5 bases and V by 1 base; bases with no gene match: 9. The CDR3 spells CASSPQSSGRGIDTQYF. The CDR3 nucleotides are TGTGCCAGCTCACCACAGTCCAGCGGGAGGGGGATAGATACGCAGTATTTT.

The chain recombines TRBV6-5 with TRBJ2-7, with 8 bases that match TRBD1. Germline CDR1 is MNHEY and CDR2 is SVGAGI. This CDR3 is built from 14 residues. V shed 7 bases, J shed 2 bases, and the junction held 7 bases outside the gene matches. The CDR3 DNA reads TGTGCCAGCACCCGGACAGGGAACCCCTACGAGCAGTACGTC. This codes for CASTRTGNPYEQYV.

This clone was found once. The J gene is TRBJ2-1, the V gene TRBV5-1; the match to TRBD2 covers 12 bases. V was pared by 1 base and J by 5 bases, with 1 base of the junction left unmatched. This CDR3 has 15 residues. CDR1 is SGHRS, CDR2 YFSETQ, per germline. CDR3 bases: TGCGCCAGCAGCTTGAGACTAGCGGGAGACAATGAGCAGTTCTTC. It codes for CASSLRLAGDNEQFF.